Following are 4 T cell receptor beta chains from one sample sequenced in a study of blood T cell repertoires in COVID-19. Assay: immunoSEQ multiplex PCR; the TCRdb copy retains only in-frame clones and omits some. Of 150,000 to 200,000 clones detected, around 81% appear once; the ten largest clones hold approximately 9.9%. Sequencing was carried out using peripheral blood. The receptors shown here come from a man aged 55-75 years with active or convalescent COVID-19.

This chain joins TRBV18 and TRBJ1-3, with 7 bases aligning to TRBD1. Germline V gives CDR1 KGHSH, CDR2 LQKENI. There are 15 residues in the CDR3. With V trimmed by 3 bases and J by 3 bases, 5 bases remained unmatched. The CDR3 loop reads CASSPTGVVGNTIYF. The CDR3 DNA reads TGTGCCAGCTCACCCACAGGGGTGGTTGGAAACACCATATATTTT.

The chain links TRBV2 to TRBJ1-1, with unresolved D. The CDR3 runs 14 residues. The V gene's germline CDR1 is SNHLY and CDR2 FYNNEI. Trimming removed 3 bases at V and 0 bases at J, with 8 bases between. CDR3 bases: TGTGCCAGCAGTGAGTTGAGGGTGAACACTGAAGCTTTCTTT. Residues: CASSELRVNTEAFF.

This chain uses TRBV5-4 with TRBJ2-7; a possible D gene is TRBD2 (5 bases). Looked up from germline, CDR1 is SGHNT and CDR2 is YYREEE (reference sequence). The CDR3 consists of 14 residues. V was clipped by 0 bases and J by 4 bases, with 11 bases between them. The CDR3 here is CASSLGRQNYEQYF. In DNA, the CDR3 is TGTGCCAGCAGCTTGGGGAGGCAAAATTACGAGCAGTACTTC.

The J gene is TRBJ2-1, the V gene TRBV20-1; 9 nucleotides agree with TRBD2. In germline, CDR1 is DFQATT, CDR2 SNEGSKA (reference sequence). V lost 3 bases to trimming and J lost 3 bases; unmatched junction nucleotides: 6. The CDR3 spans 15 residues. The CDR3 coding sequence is TGCAGTGCTAGTCGTAGCGGGAGTAGCTACAATGAGCAGTTCTTC. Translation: CSASRSGSSYNEQFF.